This entry lists 2 T cell receptor beta chains sequenced from one sample in a study of blood T cell repertoires in COVID-19. The protocol was immunoSEQ multiplex PCR, while the TCRdb copy is restricted to in-frame clones and leaves out a portion. The sample consists of fewer than 700,000 clones, roughly 89% of them appearing once. Sequencing was performed on peripheral blood. The receptors shown here come from a woman aged 50 to 60 with COVID-19, enrolled during active disease.

This sequence joins TRBV7-6 and TRBJ1-3, with a tentative D call TRBD1 (6 bases). Per germline, CDR1 SGHVS and CDR2 FNYEAQ. The CDR3 is 16 residues long. V lost 5 bases to trimming and J lost 2 bases, with 16 bases between them. This chain's CDR3 is CASSPSQGWTGNTIYF. The CDR3 bases are TGTGCCAGCAGCCCATCCCAGGGGTGGACTGGAAACACCATATATTTT.

A note on this clone: Other DNA sequences in this specimen translate into the identical CDR3. The gene calls are TRBV7-9 and TRBJ2-7; no reliable D call. The CDR3 totals 12 residues. Germline CDR1 is SEHNR and CDR2 is FQNEAQ (reference sequence). V lost 4 bases, J lost 0 bases, and 4 bases lay in between. CDR3 coding DNA: TGTGCCAGCAGCTCTTTCTCCTACGAGCAGTACTTC. It yields the protein CASSSFSYEQYF.